This T cell receptor beta chain was found in a study of CD8 T cells in ankylosing spondylitis. Whole-study results and caveats: CD8+ disease-linked clones were present at relatively low frequencies in blood. Previously reported in reactive arthritis synovial fluid and blood were some of the motif variants. A TCR beta motif of eight or nine highly homologous variants seemed to mark ankylosing spondylitis blood. Matched synovial fluid from ankylosing spondylitis patients was reported to be enriched for disease-linked clones.

Quantitative 5'-RACE with molecular barcodes was used to make the TCR beta libraries. TCRdb processed the 5' RACE reads anew with MiXCR; each CDR3 protein has one entry. The sample lists around 770,000 distinct CDR3 sequences; 12% were seen once. This clonotype was observed a few times. What it binds is not known. Losses at the gene ends were 5 bases for V and 10 bases for J; bases not matched to a gene: 8. CDR1 SGHTA and CDR2 FQGNSA come from the germline V gene. CDR3 size: 13 residues. The sequencing sample was made of blood, either unsorted or a sorted T cell fraction (not recorded which). The clonotype originates from a male donor with ankylosing spondylitis. The V call is TRBV7-2, the J call TRBJ2-3, with 8 bases matching TRBD1. The CDR3 sequence is CASSQDRERAQYF. The DNA of the CDR3 is TGTGCCAGCAGCCAGGACAGGGAGAGGGCGCAGTATTTT.